The present entry profiles one T cell receptor beta chain with its context. Its antigen is still unknown. At the DNA level, this CDR3 is encoded by other sequences in the same sample as well. Trimming removed 0 bases from V and 5 bases from J, with 8 bases in between. The length of the CDR3 is 13 residues. Germline values: CDR1 SGDLS, CDR2 YYNGEE. This sample was taken from a study of shared clonotypes between healthy human individuals. Study observations and caveats: Larger richness was generally estimated for naive than memory subsets.

Data came from immunoSEQ multiplex PCR; TCRdb stores just in-frame clones and leaves some out. The sample shows some 800,000 clones, approximately 92% of them seen only once. Positively selected for CCR7, the CD45RO-negative cells used as naive CD8 cells excluded terminally differentiated effector memory CD45RA+ cells. This sequence was found in a man aged 30 to 39 in good health. The material sequenced was naive CD8+ T cells sorted from blood. The J gene is TRBJ1-1, the V gene TRBV9, with no clear D. CDR3 in DNA: TGTGCCAGCAGCGTAGGGGCTGGTACTGAAGCTTTCTTT. This codes for CASSVGAGTEAFF.